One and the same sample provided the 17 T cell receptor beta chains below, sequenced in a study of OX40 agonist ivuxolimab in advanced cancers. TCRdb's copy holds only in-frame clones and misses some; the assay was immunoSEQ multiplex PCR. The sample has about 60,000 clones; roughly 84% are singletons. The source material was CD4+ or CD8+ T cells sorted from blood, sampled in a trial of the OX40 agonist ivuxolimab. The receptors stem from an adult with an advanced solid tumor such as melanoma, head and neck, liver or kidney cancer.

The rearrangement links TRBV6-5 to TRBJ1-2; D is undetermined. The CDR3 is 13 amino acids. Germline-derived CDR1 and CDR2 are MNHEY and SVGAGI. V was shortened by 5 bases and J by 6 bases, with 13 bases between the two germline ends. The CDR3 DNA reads TGTGCCAGCAGTCCGGGAAGCTGGCATGGCTACACCTTC. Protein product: CASSPGSWHGYTF.

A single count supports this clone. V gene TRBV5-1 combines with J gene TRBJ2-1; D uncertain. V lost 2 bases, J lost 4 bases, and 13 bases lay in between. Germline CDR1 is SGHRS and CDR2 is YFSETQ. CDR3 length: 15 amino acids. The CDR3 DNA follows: TGCGCCAGCAGCTTAAATGGGCCGGAGTACAATGAGCAGTTCTTC. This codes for CASSLNGPEYNEQFF.

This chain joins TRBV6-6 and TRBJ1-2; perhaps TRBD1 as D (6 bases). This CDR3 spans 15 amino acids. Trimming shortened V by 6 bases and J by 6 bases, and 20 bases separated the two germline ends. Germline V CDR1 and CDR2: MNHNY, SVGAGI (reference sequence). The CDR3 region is CASSRARRGGDGYTF. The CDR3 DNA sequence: TGTGCCAGCAGCCGCGCCCGTCGGGGGGGCGATGGCTACACCTTC.

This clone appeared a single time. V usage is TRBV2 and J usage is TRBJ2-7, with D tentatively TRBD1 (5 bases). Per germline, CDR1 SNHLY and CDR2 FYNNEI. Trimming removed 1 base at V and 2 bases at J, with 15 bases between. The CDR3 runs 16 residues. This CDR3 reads CASSEERLDITYEQYF. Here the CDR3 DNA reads TGTGCCAGCAGTGAAGAGAGGTTGGACATTACCTACGAGCAGTACTTC.

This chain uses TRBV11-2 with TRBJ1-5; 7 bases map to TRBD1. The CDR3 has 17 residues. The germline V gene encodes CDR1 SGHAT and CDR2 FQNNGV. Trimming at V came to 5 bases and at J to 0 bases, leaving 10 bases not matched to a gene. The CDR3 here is CASSGGQNTYSNQPQHF. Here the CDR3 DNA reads TGTGCCAGCAGCGGGGGACAGAACACATATAGCAATCAGCCCCAGCATTTT. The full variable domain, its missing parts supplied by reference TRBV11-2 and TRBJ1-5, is EAGVAQSPRYKIIEKRQSVAFWCNPISGHATLYWYQQILGQGPKLLIQFQNNGVVDDSQLPKDRFSAERLKGVDSTLKIQPAKLEDSAVYLCASSGGQNTYSNQPQHFGDGTRLSIL.

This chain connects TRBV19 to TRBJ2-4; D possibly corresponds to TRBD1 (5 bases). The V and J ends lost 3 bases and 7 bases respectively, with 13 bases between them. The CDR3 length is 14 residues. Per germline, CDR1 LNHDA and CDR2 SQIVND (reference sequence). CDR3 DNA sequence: TGTGCCAGTAGTATGCTAGTTCCAGGGAACATTCAGTACTTC. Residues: CASSMLVPGNIQYF.

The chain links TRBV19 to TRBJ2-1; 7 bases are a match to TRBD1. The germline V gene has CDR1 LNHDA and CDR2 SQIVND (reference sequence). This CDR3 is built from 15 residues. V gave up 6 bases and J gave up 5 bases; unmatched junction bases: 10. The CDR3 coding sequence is TGTGCCAGTAGCATGGGCCGGGACAGCAACAATGAGCAGTTCTTC. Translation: CASSMGRDSNNEQFF.

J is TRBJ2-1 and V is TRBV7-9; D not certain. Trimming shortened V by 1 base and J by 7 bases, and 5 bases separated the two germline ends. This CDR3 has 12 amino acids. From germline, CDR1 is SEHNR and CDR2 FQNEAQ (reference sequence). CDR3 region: CASSLGWNEQFF. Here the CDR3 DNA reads TGTGCCAGCAGCTTAGGGTGGAATGAGCAGTTCTTC.

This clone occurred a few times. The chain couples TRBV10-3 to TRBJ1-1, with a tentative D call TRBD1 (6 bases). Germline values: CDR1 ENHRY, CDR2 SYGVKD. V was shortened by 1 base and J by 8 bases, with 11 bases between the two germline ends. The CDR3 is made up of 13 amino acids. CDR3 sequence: CAISEFGGSEAFF. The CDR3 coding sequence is TGTGCCATCAGTGAGTTCGGGGGCAGCGAAGCTTTCTTT.

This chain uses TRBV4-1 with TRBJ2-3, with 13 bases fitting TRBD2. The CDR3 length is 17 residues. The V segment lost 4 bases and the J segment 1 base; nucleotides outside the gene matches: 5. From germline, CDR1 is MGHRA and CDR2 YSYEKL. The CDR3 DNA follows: TGCGCCAGCAGCCCCTCTGGGACTAGCGGGGGCACAGATACGCAGTATTTT. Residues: CASSPSGTSGGTDTQYF.

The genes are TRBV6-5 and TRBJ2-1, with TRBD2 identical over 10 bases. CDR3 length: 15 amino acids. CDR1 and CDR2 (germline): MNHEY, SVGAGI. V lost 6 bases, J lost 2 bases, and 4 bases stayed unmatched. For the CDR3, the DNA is TGTGCCAGCAGGGCCCTAGCGGGAGCCTACAATGAGCAGTTCTTC. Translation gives CASRALAGAYNEQFF.

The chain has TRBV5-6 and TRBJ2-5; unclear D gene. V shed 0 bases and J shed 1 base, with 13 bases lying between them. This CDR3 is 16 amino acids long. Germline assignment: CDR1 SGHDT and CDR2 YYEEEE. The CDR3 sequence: CASSLVPLVGQETQYF. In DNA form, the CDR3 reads TGTGCCAGCAGCTTGGTACCCCTAGTTGGCCAAGAGACCCAGTACTTC.

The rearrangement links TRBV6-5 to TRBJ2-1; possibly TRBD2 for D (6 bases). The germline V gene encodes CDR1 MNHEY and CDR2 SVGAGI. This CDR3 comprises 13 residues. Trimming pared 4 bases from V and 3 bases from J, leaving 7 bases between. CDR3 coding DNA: TGTGCCAGCAGTTGGAGGGGCTACAATGAGCAGTTCTTC. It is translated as CASSWRGYNEQFF.

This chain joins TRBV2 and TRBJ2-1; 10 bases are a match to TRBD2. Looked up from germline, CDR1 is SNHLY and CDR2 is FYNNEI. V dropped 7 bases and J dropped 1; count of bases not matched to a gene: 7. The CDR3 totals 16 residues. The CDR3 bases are TGTGCCAGCAAAAAGCGGGAGGGCCTTTCCTACAATGAGCAGTTCTTC. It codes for CASKKREGLSYNEQFF.

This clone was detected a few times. The CDR3 nucleotides read TGCAGTGCTAGACAATATGAAAAACTGTTTTTT. This codes for CSARQYEKLFF. The rearrangement links TRBV20-1 to TRBJ1-4, with unresolved D. Between the trimmed V and J ends, which lost 2 bases and 6 bases, there was a span of 4 bases. Germline assignment: CDR1 DFQATT and CDR2 SNEGSKA (reference sequence). This CDR3 region has 11 residues.

The CDR3 region is CASSEWDEQYF. In nucleotides, the CDR3 is TGTGCCAGCAGTGAATGGGACGAGCAGTACTTC. The chain links TRBV2 to TRBJ2-7; D is uncertain. Germline V gene lookup returns CDR1 SNHLY and CDR2 FYNNEI. The V end was cut by 2 bases, the J end by 5 bases, with 4 bases between. This CDR3 spans 11 amino acids.

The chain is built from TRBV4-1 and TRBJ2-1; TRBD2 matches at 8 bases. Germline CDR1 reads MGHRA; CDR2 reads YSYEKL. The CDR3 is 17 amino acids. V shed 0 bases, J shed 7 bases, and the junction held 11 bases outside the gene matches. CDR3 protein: CASSQDLGGAEGNEQFF. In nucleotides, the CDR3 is TGCGCCAGCAGCCAAGACCTCGGGGGGGCGGAGGGGAATGAGCAGTTCTTC.